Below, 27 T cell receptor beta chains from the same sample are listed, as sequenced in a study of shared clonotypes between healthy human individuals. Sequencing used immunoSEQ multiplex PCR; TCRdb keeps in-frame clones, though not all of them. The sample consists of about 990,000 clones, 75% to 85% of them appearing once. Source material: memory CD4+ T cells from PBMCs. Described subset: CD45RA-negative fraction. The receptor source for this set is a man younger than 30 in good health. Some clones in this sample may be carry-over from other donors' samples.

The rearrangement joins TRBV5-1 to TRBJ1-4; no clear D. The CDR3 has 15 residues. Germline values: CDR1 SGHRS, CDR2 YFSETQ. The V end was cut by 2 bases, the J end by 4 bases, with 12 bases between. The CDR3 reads CASSLMGQNNEKLFF. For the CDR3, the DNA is TGCGCCAGCAGCTTAATGGGCCAGAATAATGAAAAACTGTTTTTT.

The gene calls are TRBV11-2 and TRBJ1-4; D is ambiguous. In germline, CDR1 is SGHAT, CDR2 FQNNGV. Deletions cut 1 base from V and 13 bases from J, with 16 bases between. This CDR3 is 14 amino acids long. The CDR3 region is CASSLGADLYGLFF. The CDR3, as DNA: TGTGCCAGCAGCTTAGGGGCAGACCTGTATGGACTGTTTTTT.

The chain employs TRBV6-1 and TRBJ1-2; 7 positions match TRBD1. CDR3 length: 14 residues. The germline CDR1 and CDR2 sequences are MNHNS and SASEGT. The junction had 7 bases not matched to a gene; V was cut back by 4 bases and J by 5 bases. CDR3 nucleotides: TGTGCCAGCAGTGTTCAACAGGGGCGGTATGGCTACACCTTC. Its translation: CASSVQQGRYGYTF.

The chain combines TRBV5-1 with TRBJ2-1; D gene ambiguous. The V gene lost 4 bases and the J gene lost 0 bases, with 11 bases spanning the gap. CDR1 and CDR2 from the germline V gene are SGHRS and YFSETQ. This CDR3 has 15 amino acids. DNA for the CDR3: TGCGCCAGCAGCCCTGAGCCCAGCTCCTACAATGAGCAGTTCTTC. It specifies CASSPEPSSYNEQFF.

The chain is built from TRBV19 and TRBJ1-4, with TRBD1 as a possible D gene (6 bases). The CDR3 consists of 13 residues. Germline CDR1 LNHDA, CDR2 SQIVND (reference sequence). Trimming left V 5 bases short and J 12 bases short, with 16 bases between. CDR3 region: CASSAQGSAELFF. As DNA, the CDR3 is TGTGCCAGTAGTGCACAGGGTTCGGCTGAACTGTTTTTT. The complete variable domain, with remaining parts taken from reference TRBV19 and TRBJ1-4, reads DGGITQSPKYLFRKEGQNVTLSCEQNLNHDAMYWYRQDPGQGLRLIYYSQIVNDFQKGDIAEGYSVSREKKESFPLTVTSAQKNPTAFYLCASSAQGSAELFFGSGTQLSVL.

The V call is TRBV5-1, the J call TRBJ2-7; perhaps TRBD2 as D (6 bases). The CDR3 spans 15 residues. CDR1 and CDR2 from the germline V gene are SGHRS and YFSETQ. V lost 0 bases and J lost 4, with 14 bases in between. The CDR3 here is CASSLVGDFSYEQYF. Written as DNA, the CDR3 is TGCGCCAGCAGCTTGGTGGGGGACTTCTCGTACGAGCAGTACTTC.

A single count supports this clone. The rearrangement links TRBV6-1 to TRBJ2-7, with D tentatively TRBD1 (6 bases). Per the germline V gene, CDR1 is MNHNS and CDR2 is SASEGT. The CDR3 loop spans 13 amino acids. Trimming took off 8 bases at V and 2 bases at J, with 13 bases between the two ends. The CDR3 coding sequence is TGTGCCAGCGGTCGGGACACCCCCTACGAGCAGTACTTC. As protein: CASGRDTPYEQYF.

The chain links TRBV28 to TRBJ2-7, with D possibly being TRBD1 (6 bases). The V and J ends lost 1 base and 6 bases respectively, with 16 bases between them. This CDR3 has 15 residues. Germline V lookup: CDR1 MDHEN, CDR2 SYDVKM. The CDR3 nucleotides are TGTGCCAGCAGTTTATTGGCAGGGGCTCGCTCCGAGCAGTACTTC. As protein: CASSLLAGARSEQYF.

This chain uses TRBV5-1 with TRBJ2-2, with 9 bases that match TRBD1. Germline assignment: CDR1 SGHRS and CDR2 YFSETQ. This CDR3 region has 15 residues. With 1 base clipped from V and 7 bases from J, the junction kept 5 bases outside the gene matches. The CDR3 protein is CASSLLGQGNGELFF. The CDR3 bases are TGCGCCAGCAGCTTGCTGGGACAGGGTAACGGGGAGCTGTTTTTT.

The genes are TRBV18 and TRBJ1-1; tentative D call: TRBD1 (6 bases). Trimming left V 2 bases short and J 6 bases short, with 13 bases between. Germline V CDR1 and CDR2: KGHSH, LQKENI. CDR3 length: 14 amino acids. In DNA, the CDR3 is TGTGCCAGCTCACCAATCACAGGGTGGGCTGAAGCTTTCTTT. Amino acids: CASSPITGWAEAFF.

This CDR3 is CASSVDSGTYNEQFF. CDR3 bases: TGTGCCAGCAGCGTTGACAGCGGGACATACAATGAGCAGTTCTTC. The V gene is TRBV9, the J gene TRBJ2-1, with a possible D match to TRBD2 (7 bases). Germline V lookup: CDR1 SGDLS, CDR2 YYNGEE. Trimming took off 2 bases at V and 4 bases at J, with 13 bases between the two ends. CDR3 length: 15 amino acids.

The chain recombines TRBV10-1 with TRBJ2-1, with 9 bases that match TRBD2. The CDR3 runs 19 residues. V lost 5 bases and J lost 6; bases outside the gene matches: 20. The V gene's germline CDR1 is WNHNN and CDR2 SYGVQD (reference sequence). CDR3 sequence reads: CASSFIAGGPLGVVNEQFF. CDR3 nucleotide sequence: TGCGCCAGCAGTTTCATTGCGGGAGGGCCCCTAGGCGTGGTCAATGAGCAGTTCTTC.

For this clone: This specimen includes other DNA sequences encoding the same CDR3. The CDR3 loop is CAISAGGYGYTF. The CDR3 bases are TGTGCCATCAGTGCTGGGGGGTATGGCTACACCTTC. V usage is TRBV10-3 and J usage is TRBJ1-2; D may be TRBD1 (5 bases). Germline lookup yields CDR1 ENHRY and CDR2 SYGVKD. Deletions cut 4 bases from V and 5 bases from J, with 8 bases between. The CDR3 consists of 12 residues.

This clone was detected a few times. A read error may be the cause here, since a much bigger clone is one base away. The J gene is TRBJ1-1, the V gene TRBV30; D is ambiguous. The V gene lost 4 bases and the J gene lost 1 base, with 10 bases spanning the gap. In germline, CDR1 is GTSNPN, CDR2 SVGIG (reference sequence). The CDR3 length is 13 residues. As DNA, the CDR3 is TGTGCCTGGACAGCTCACCCGAACACTGAAGCTTTCTTT. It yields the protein CAWTAHPNTEAFF.

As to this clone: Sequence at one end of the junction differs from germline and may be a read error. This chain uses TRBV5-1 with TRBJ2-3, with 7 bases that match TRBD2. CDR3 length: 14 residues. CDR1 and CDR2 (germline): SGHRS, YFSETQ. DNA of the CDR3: TGCGCCAGCAGCTTGGGAGGGGCCGTAGCGGGCCTTATATTT. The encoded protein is CASSLGGAVAGLIF.

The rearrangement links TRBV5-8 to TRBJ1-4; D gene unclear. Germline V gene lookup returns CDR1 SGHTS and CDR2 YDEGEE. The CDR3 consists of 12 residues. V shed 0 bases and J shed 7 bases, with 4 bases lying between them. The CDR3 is CASSLVVEKLFF. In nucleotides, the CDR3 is TGTGCCAGCAGCTTGGTTGTTGAAAAACTGTTTTTT.

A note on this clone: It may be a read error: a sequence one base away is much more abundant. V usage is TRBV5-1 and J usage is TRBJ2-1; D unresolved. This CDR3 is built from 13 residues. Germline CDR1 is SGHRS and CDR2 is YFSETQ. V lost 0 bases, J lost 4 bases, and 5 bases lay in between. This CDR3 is CASSLGWYNEQFF. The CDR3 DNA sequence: TGCGCCAGCAGCTTGGGCTGGTACAATGAGCAGTTCTTC.

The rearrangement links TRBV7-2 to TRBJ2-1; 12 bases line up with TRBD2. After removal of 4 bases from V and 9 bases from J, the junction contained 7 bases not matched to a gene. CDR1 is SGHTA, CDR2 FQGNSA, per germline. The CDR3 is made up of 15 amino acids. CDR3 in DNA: TGTGCCAGCAGCTCACGGACTAGCGGGATCGCTGAGCAGTTCTTC. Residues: CASSSRTSGIAEQFF.

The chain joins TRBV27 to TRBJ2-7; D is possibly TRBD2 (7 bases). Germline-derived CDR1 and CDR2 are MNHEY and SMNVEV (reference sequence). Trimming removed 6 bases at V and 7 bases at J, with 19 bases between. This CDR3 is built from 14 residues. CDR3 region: CASSPVGRGEEQYF. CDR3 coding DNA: TGTGCCAGCAGCCCGGTGGGGAGGGGGGAAGAGCAGTACTTC.

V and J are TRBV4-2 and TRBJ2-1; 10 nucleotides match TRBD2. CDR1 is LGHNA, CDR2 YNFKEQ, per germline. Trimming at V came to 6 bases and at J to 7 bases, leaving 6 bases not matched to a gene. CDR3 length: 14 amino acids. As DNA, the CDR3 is TGTGCCAGCAGGCTAGCGGGAGAGGGGAATGAGCAGTTCTTC. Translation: CASRLAGEGNEQFF.

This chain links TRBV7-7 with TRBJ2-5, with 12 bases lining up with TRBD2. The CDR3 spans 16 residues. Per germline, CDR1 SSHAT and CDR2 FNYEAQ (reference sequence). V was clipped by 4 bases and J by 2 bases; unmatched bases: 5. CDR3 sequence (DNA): TGTGCCAGCAGCTCCGGACTAGCGGGACCACAAGAGACCCAGTACTTC. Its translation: CASSSGLAGPQETQYF.

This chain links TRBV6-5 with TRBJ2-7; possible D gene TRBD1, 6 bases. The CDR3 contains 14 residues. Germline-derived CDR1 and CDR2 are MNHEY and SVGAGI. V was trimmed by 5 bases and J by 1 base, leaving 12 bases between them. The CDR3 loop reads CASSRSTGSYEQYF. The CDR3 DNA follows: TGTGCCAGCAGTCGTTCGACAGGATCCTACGAGCAGTACTTC.

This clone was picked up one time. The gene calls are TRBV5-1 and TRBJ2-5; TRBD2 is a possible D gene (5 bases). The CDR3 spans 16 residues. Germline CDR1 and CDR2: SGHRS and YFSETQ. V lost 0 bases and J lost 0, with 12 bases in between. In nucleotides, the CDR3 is TGCGCCAGCAGCTTGGGGATTTTCGGGAACCAAGAGACCCAGTACTTC. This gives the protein CASSLGIFGNQETQYF. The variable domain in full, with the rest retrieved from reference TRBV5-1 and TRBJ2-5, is KAGVTQTPRYLIKTRGQQVTLSCSPISGHRSVSWYQQTPGQGLQFLFEYFSETQRNKGNFPGRFSGRQFSNSRSEMNVSTLELGDSALYLCASSLGIFGNQETQYFGPGTRLLVL.

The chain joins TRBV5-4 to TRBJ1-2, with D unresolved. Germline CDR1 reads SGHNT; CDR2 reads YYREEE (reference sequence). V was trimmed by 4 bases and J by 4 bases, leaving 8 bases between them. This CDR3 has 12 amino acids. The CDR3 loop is CASSEGFYGYTF. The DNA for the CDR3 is TGTGCCAGCAGCGAAGGCTTCTATGGCTACACCTTC.

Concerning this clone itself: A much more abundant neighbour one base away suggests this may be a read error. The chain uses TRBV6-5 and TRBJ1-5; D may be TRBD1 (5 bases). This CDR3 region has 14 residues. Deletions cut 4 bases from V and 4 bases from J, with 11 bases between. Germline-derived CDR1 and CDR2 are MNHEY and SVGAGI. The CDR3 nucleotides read TGTGCCAGCAGTTGCGGGACGGAGAATCAGCCCCAGCATTTT. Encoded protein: CASSCGTENQPQHF.

CDR3 in amino acids: CASTRVGNQPQHF. DNA of the CDR3: TGTGCCAGTACTCGGGTCGGCAATCAGCCCCAGCATTTT. The chain has TRBV2 and TRBJ1-5; D gene ambiguous. Germline V gene data show CDR1 as SNHLY and CDR2 as FYNNEI. This CDR3 comprises 13 residues. V dropped 9 bases and J dropped 2 bases, with 11 bases sitting between them.

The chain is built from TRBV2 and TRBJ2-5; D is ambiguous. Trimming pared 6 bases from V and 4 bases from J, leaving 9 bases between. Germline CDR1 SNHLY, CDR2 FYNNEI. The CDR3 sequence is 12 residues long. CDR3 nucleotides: TGTGCCAGCAGCGAAACCGTAGAGACCCAGTACTTC. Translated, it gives CASSETVETQYF.